The clone carrying this T cell receptor (beta chain) was seen at least ten times. Its antigen is still unknown. This entry is derived from a study of identical twins. Study-wide results and limits: Whereas memory repertoires showed no such difference, abundant cord blood beta clonotypes carried fewer insertions.

TCRdb passed the 5' RACE reads through MiXCR, listing each CDR3 protein once. The sample gives fewer than 350,000 distinct CDR3 sequences, less than 9% of which show up once; less than 2.5% is in the top ten. The CDR3 loop spans 14 amino acids. Germline CDR1 SGHVS, CDR2 FQNEAQ. V was shortened by 5 bases and J by 4 bases, with 11 bases between the two germline ends. These same records also appear under a second study, on yellow fever vaccine responses in identical twins.

The gene calls are TRBV7-8 and TRBJ1-4; D is unresolved. The sequence was collected from a woman between 18 and 29 years old in good health. Sample: memory (CD45RO+) T cells sorted from blood. CDR3 amino acids: CASSPSPGNEKLFF. The CDR3 region has the DNA TGTGCCAGCAGCCCGAGCCCCGGTAATGAAAAACTGTTTTTT.